This T cell receptor (beta chain) derives from a study of memory CD4+ T cells and cytomegalovirus serostatus (dated by TCRdb to the late 2010s). General notes on the study: A total of around 35 healthy Belgian adults, of whom 9 were CMV seropositive and 24 were CMV seronegative, were included in the cohort. To replicate a published TCR-based CMV serostatus classifier, the researchers sequenced the CD4+ memory TCRbeta repertoires of a Belgian cohort whose cytomegalovirus serostatus was known.

Single viable CD3+CD4+CD8-CD45RO+ cells were sorted as memory CD4+ T cells on a FACSAria II. CMV serostatus was assessed using a Roche Elecsys assay, by which serum IgG against CMV pp150, pp28, p38 and p52 was detected. Following thawing, total CD4+ T cells were enriched through positive selection using CD4 magnetic microbeads. Samples originated from another study that specifically interrogated the CD4+ T cell memory repertoire. Peripheral blood mononuclear cells were isolated and cryopreserved according to standard operating procedures, and serum was stored at -80 degrees C. The staining used CD3-PerCP (BW264/56), CD4-APC (RPA-T4), CD45RO-PE (UCHT1) and CD8-Pacific Orange (3B5) antibodies, and Sytox blue was used to exclude non-viable cells. Genomic DNA was extracted from sorted cells with the Quick-DNA Microprep Kit. TCRbeta DNA was amplified with the immunoSEQ hsTCRbeta kit following the manufacturer's protocol. An Illumina MiSeq instrument was used to sequence the TCRbeta libraries. As for the authors' bioinformatics: Removing out-of-frame sequences left roughly 2.4 million distinct TCRbeta sequences, an average of about 67,000 per individual. Each individual was scored by the count of about 150 previously reported CMV-associated TCRbeta sequences and the total productive distinct TCRbeta count. A beta-binomial model was reimplemented in Python, and scikit-learn random forests with default parameters were trained on US cohort data. Classifier performance on the Belgian cohort was reported as the median AUC with percentile confidence intervals calculated over 10,000 bootstrap iterations. Held by TCRdb, this immuneACCESS table contains in-frame sequences only and omits some clones. Under half of the omission traces to an unresolved V gene where checked; the cause of the rest is unknown. D and trimming were read from the DNA, whereas the V and J calls and clone size are those reported in that table. In this sample the table shows about 57,000 clones, roughly 80% of which occur a single time. About 0.8% of the sample is held by the ten biggest clonotypes.

To note about this clone: The clone's antigen remains unknown. Base qualities are not at hand, and no much larger clone is one base apart.

In the germline V gene, CDR1 corresponds to SNHLY and CDR2 to FYNNEI. The V end loses 1 base and the J end loses 7 bases, and a stretch of 16 bases separates them. From the cysteine up to the phenylalanine, the CDR3 has a length of 15 residues. The sequence is cut down to CDR3 DNA, 45 bases in frame from base 1. Broader findings and caveats from the paper: Of around 160 previously reported CMV-associated TCRbeta sequences, approximately 70 appeared in the CD4+ memory repertoires, each in one to five individuals. The results were interpreted as suggesting that the CMV-associated TCR signature is mostly present in the CD4+ memory repertoire. On the Belgian cohort, the classifier based on the original framework reached a median bootstrapped AUC of 0.95, with a 95% CI of 0.76-1.00. Only CD4+CD45RO+ memory cells were sequenced, unlike the original study, which covered naive and memory CD4+ and CD8+ populations. For predicting CMV serostatus, the median bootstrapped AUC was roughly 0.96 using the original framework and about 0.9 using a US-trained random forest.

Sequencing was carried out using memory CD4+ T cells from blood. The source is an adult in good health and CMV-seronegative. The rearranged chain carries TRBV2 and TRBJ2-5, and TRBD1 may be the D gene, going by 5 matching bases. The bases read TGTGCCAGCAGTGAAGATGTTGGGGCCTCCGGGACCCAGTACTTC. It is translated as CASSEDVGASGTQYF.